A single sample is the source of the 9 T cell receptor beta chains below, sequenced in a study of CD8 T cells in Susac syndrome. RNA amounts of about 0.5 to 1 ug underwent reverse transcription with random hexamers. In TCRdb, the immunoSEQ multiplex PCR reads were re-called with MiXCR into one record per CDR3 protein. Of 95,000 to 150,000 distinct CDR3 sequences detected, around 94% appear once; the ten largest clones hold around 0.27%. Sequenced material: CD8+ T cells from PBMCs. These receptors came from a human donor with Susac syndrome.

The rearrangement uses TRBV4-3 and TRBJ2-5; D perhaps matches TRBD2 (5 bases). The germline V gene has CDR1 LGHNA and CDR2 YSLEER. The ends were cut back, 0 bases at V and 5 bases at J, with 10 bases in the middle. The CDR3 is made up of 14 amino acids. This CDR3 is CASSQDVGDETQYF. DNA for the CDR3: TGCGCCAGCAGCCAAGATGTGGGAGACGAGACCCAGTACTTC.

The chain uses TRBV19 and TRBJ2-1; 7 bases fit TRBD1. The V and J ends lost 3 bases and 2 bases, in that order; junction bases with no gene match: 1. The CDR3 runs 14 residues. Germline CDR1 LNHDA, CDR2 SQIVND (reference sequence). CDR3: CASSMGTAYNEQFF. CDR3 in DNA: TGTGCCAGTAGTATGGGGACAGCCTACAATGAGCAGTTCTTC.

This rearrangement joins TRBV7-8 to TRBJ2-4; a possible D gene is TRBD1 (6 bases). Germline V gene data show CDR1 as SGHVS and CDR2 as FQNEAQ. V lost 4 bases to trimming and J lost 1 base, with 11 bases between them. The CDR3 extends over 15 amino acids. CDR3 DNA sequence: TGTGCCAGCAGCTCTCAGGGGAAGGCCAAAAACATTCAGTACTTC. This gives the protein CASSSQGKAKNIQYF. Filled out from reference TRBV7-8 and TRBJ2-4, the complete variable domain reads GAGVSQSPRYKVAKRGQDVALRCDPISGHVSLFWYQQALGQGPEFLTYFQNEAQLDKSGLPSDRFFAERPEGSVSTLKIQRTQQEDSAVYLCASSSQGKAKNIQYFGAGTRLSVL.

This rearrangement joins TRBV9 to TRBJ2-3; TRBD2 matches at 12 bases. This CDR3 spans 16 amino acids. Trimming took 3 bases from V and 2 from J; bases not matched to a gene: 4. Germline-derived CDR1 and CDR2 are SGDLS and YYNGEE. CDR3 sequence: CASSAGLAGTTDTQYF. CDR3 in DNA: TGTGCCAGCAGCGCCGGACTAGCGGGGACCACAGATACGCAGTATTTT.

The rearrangement joins TRBV2 to TRBJ2-3; D remains ambiguous. Between the trimmed V and J ends, which lost 3 bases and 2 bases, there was a span of 9 bases. The CDR3 consists of 14 residues. Germline loops: CDR1 SNHLY, CDR2 FYNNEI. The CDR3 sequence: CASSDVAATDTQYF. In nucleotides, the CDR3 is TGTGCCAGCAGTGATGTGGCGGCCACAGATACGCAGTATTTT.

This chain joins TRBV25-1 and TRBJ2-7, with D unclear. Trimming removed 2 bases from V and 9 bases from J, with 11 bases in between. CDR3 length: 12 residues. The germline CDR1 and CDR2 sequences are MGHDK and SYGVNS. The CDR3 coding sequence is TGTGCCAGCAGTGAAGGCTCCGTCGGGCAGTACTTC. Translation gives CASSEGSVGQYF.

This rearrangement joins TRBV29-1 to TRBJ1-2; D is perhaps TRBD1 (5 bases). Germline lookup yields CDR1 SQVTM and CDR2 ANQGSEA. V lost 1 base to trimming and J lost 1 base, with 10 bases between them. The CDR3 is made up of 14 amino acids. CDR3: CSVEGSGFNYGYTF. As DNA, the CDR3 is TGCAGCGTTGAAGGCTCAGGGTTTAACTATGGCTACACCTTC.

The gene calls are TRBV29-1 and TRBJ2-7; no reliable D call. Trimming pared 2 bases from V and 0 bases from J, leaving 14 bases between. Looked up from germline, CDR1 is SQVTM and CDR2 is ANQGSEA. The CDR3 covers 15 residues. The CDR3 sequence is CSVELGMASSYEQYF. In DNA form, the CDR3 reads TGCAGCGTTGAACTCGGTATGGCGAGCTCCTACGAGCAGTACTTC.

This rearrangement joins TRBV7-3 to TRBJ2-1, with 9 bases matching TRBD1. Trimming took 5 bases from V and 6 from J; bases not matched to a gene: 8. The V gene's germline CDR1 is SGHTA and CDR2 FQGTGA. This CDR3 region has 15 residues. The chain's CDR3 is CASSATGTGSNEQFF. CDR3 DNA sequence: TGTGCCAGCAGCGCTACCGGGACAGGGAGCAATGAGCAGTTCTTC.